This T cell receptor (beta chain) was captured in a study of blood T cell repertoires in COVID-19. Repertoires were generated with immunoSEQ multiplex PCR, while TCRdb's copy carries only in-frame clones and drops some. The sample consists of 200,000 to 300,000 clones, 75% to 90% of them appearing once. Each participant's cohort was designated according to participant-reported clinical history. Cohort 3 donors were reported recovered after two negative PCRs, clearance, or symptom resolution. Germline V gene lookup returns CDR1 GTSNPN and CDR2 SVGIG (reference sequence). The CDR3 is 16 residues long. V shed 3 bases, J shed 8 bases, and the junction held 13 bases outside the gene matches.

This rearrangement joins TRBV30 to TRBJ1-6; TRBD1 matches 7 bases. This receptor was obtained from a woman aged 25 to 45 who had recovered from COVID-19. Sequencing used PBMCs or T cells enriched from blood (not recorded which). The CDR3 DNA sequence: TGTGCCTGGAGGGGACGTTCGACAGGGTACGATTCACCCCTCCACTTT. It codes for CAWRGRSTGYDSPLHF.